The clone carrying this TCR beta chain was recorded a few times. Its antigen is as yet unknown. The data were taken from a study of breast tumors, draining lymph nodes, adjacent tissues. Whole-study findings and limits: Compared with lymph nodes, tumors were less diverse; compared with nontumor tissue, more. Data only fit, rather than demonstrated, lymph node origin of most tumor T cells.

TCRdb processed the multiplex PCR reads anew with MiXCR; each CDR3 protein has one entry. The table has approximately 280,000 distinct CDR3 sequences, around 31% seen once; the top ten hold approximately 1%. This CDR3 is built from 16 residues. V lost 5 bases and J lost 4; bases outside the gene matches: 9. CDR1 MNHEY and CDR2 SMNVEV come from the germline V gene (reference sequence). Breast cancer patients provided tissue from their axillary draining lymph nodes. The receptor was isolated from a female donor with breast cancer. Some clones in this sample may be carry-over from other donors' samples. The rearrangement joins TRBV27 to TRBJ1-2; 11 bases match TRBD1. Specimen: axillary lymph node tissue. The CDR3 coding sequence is TGTGCCAGCAGTCCCGAGGGACAGGGGGGAGGCTATGGCTACACCTTC. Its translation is CASSPEGQGGGYGYTF.